This T cell receptor beta chain stems from a study of CXCR3-negative and CXCR3-positive naive CD8 T cells. Preparation of TRB cDNA libraries relied on 5' RACE carrying UMI labels. One entry per CDR3 protein, without DNA, is what TCRdb gives after re-calling the 5' RACE reads. The sample includes over 70,000 distinct CDR3 sequences. Points on this clonotype: Its antigen is unknown.

Regarding the study as a whole: It was found that naive subsets had comparable surface CD5, and TCR strength was inferred from TRB CDR3 properties. TRB CDR3s of CXCR3-positive naive cells were more hydrophobic than those of CXCR3-negative naive cells.

The CDR3 runs 14 residues. J is TRBJ2-1 and V is TRBV12-3 or TRBV12-4; no DNA is available, so the TRBD1 call from TCRdb remains unchecked. The receptor was derived from a human donor in good health. Some clones in this sample may be carry-over from other donors' samples. Material: naive CXCR3+ CD8+ T cells from blood. Stated subset: CD45RO-CCR7+CD27+CD95- naive CD8+ T cells expressing CXCR3 (TNR3+). The CDR3 region is CASSLAGAGNEQFF.